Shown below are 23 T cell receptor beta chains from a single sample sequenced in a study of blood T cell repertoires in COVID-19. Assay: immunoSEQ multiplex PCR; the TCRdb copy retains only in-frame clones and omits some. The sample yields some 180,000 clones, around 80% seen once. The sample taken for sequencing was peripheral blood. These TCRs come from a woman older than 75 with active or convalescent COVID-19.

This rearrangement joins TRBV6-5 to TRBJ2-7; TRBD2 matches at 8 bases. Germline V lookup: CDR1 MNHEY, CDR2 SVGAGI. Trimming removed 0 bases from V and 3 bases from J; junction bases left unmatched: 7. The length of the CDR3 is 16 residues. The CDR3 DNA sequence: TGTGCCAGCAGTTACTCCCGTCTAGCGGGCCGCTACGAGCAGTACTTC. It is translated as CASSYSRLAGRYEQYF.

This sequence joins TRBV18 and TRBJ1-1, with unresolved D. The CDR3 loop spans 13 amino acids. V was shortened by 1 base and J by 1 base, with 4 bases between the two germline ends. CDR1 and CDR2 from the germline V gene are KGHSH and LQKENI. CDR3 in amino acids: CASSPQRNTEAFF. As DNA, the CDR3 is TGTGCCAGCTCACCACAGAGGAACACTGAAGCTTTCTTT.

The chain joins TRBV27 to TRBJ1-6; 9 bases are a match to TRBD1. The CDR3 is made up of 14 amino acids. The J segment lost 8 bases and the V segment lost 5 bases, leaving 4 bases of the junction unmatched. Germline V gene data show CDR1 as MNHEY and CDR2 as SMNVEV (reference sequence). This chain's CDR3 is CASSRRQGDSPLHF. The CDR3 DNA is TGTGCCAGCAGTAGGAGACAGGGGGATTCACCCCTCCACTTT.

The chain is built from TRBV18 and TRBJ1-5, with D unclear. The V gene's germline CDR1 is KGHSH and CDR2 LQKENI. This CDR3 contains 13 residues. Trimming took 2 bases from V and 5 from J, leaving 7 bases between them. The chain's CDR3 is CASSPGQDQPQHF. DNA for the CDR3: TGTGCCAGCTCACCAGGGCAGGATCAGCCCCAGCATTTT. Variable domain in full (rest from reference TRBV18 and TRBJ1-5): NAGVMQNPRHLVRRRGQEARLRCSPMKGHSHVYWYRQLPEEGLKFMVYLQKENIIDESGMPKERFSAEFPKEGPSILRIQQVVRGDSAAYFCASSPGQDQPQHFGDGTRLSIL.

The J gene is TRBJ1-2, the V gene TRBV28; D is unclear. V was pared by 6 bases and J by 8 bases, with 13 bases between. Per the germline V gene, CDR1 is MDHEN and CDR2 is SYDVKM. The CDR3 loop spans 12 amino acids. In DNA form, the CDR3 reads TGTGCCAGCAGCCGATCAGCGGGGGGCTACACCTTC. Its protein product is CASSRSAGGYTF.

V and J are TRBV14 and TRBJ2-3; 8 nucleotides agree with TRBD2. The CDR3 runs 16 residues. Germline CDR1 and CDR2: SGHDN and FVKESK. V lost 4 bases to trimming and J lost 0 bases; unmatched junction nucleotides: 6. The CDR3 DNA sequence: TGTGCCAGCAGCCGATTGCGGGGGGCCAGCACAGATACGCAGTATTTT. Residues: CASSRLRGASTDTQYF.

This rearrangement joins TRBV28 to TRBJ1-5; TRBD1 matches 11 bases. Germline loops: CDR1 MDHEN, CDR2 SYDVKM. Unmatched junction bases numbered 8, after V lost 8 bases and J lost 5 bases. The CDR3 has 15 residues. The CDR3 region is CASYRTGGSHQPQHF. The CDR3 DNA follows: TGTGCCAGCTACAGGACAGGGGGCTCCCATCAGCCCCAGCATTTT.

The CDR3 DNA is TGTGCCAGCAGCTTCAGGGTTAACACTGAAGCTTTCTTT. Its translation: CASSFRVNTEAFF. V gene TRBV28 combines with J gene TRBJ1-1; D may be TRBD1 (5 bases). Germline assignment: CDR1 MDHEN and CDR2 SYDVKM. The CDR3 runs to 13 residues. V was cut by 6 bases and J by 2 bases, with 10 bases left in between.

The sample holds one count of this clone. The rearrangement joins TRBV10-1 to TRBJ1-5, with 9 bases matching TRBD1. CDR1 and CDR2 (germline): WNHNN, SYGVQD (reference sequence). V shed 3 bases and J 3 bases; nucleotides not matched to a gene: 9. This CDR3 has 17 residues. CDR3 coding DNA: TGCGCCAGCAGTGAACTGACAGGGGGTGCCTCCAATCAGCCCCAGCATTTT. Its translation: CASSELTGGASNQPQHF.

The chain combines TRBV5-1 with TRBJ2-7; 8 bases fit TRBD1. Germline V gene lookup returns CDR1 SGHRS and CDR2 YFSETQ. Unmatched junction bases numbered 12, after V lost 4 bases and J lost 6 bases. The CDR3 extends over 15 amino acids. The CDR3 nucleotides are TGCGCCAGCAGCCCTGACAGGGGCGCAAATAGCGAGCAGTACTTC. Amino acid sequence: CASSPDRGANSEQYF.

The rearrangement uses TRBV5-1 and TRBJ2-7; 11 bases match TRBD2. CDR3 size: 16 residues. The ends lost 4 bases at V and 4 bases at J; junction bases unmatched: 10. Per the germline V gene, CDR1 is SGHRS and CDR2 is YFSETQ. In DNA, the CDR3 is TGCGCCAGCAGCCCCAATCCTAGCGGGGGGCGATACGAGCAGTACTTC. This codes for CASSPNPSGGRYEQYF.

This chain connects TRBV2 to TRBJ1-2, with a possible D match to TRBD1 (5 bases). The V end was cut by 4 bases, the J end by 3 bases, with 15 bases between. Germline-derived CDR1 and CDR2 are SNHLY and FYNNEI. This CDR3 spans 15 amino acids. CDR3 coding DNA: TGTGCCAGCAGTGGGGGCCAGGGAGGTGACTATGGCTACACCTTC. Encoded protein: CASSGGQGGDYGYTF.

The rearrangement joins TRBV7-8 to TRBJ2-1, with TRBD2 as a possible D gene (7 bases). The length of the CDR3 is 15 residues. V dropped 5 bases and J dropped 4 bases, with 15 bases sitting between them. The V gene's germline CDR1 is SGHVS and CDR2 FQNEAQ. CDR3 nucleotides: TGTGCCAGCAGCCGGGGGGCCGGGAGGTACAATGAGCAGTTCTTC. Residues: CASSRGAGRYNEQFF.

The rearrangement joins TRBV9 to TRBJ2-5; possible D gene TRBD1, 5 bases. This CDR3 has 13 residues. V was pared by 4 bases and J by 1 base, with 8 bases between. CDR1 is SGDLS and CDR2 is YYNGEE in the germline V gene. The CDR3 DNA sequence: TGTGCCAGCAGCCCAGGGTCCCAAGAGACCCAGTACTTC. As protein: CASSPGSQETQYF.

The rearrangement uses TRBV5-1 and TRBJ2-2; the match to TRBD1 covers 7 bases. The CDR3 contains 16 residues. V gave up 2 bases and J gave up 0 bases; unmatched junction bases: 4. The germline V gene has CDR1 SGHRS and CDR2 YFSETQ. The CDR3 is CASSLFGTANTGELFF. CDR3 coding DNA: TGCGCCAGCAGCTTATTCGGGACAGCGAACACCGGGGAGCTGTTTTTT.

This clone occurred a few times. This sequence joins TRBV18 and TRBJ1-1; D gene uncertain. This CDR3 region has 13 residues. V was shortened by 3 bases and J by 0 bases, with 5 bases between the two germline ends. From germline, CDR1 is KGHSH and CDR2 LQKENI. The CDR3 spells CASSPQLNTEAFF. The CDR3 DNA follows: TGTGCCAGCTCACCTCAATTGAACACTGAAGCTTTCTTT.

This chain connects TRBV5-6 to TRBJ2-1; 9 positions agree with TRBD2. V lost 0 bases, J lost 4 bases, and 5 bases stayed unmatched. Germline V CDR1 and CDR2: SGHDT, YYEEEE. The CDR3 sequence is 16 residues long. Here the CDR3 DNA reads TGTGCCAGCAGCTTGGTAGCTAGCGGGGAATACAATGAGCAGTTCTTC. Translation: CASSLVASGEYNEQFF.

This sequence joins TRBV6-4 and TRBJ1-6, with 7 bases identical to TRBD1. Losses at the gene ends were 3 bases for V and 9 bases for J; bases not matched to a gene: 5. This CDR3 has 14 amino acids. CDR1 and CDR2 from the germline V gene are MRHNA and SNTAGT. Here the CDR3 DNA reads TGTGCCAGCAGTGAAACAGGGGCCGGTTCACCCCTCCACTTT. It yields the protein CASSETGAGSPLHF.

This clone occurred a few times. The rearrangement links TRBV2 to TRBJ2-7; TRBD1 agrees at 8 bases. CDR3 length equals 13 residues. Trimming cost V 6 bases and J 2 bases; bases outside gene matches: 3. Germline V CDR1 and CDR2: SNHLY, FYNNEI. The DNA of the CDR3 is TGTGCCAGCAGCGGGGACAGGACCTACGAGCAGTACTTC. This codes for CASSGDRTYEQYF.

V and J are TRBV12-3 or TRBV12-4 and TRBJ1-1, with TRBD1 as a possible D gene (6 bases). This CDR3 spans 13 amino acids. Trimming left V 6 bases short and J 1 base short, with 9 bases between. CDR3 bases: TGTGCCAGCAGAGAGACAGGGAACACTGAAGCTTTCTTT. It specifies CASRETGNTEAFF.

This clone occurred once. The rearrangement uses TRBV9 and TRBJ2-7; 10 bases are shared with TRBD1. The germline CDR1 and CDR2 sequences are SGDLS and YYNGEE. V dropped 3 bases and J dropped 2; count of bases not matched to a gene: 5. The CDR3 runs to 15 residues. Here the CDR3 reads CASSAYGTGAYEQYF. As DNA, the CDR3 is TGTGCCAGCAGCGCCTACGGGACAGGGGCCTACGAGCAGTACTTC.

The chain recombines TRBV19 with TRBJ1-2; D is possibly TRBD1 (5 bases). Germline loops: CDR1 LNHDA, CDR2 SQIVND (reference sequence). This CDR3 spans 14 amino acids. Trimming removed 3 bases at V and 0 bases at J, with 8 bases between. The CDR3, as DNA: TGTGCCAGTAGTATCGGGACTGCTAACTATGGCTACACCTTC. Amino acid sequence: CASSIGTANYGYTF.

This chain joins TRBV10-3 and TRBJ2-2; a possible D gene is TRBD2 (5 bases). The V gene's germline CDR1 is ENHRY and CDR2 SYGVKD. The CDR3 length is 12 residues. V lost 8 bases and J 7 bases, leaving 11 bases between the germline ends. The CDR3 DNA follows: TGTGCCATCCAGTCAGAGGGCGGGGAGCTGTTTTTT. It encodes CAIQSEGGELFF.